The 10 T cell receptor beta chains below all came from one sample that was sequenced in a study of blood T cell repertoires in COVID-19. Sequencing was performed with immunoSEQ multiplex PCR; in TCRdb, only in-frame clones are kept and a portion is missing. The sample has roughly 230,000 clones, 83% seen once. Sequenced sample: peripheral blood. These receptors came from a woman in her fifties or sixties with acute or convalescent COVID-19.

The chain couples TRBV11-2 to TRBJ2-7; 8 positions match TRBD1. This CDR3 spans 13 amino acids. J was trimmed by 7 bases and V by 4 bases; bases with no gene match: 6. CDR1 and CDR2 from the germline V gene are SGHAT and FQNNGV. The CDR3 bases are TGTGCCAGCAGCTCTCAGGGGGCCAATGAGCAGTACTTC. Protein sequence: CASSSQGANEQYF. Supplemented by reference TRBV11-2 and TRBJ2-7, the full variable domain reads EAGVAQSPRYKIIEKRQSVAFWCNPISGHATLYWYQQILGQGPKLLIQFQNNGVVDDSQLPKDRFSAERLKGVDSTLKIQPAKLEDSAVYLCASSSQGANEQYFGPGTRLTVT.

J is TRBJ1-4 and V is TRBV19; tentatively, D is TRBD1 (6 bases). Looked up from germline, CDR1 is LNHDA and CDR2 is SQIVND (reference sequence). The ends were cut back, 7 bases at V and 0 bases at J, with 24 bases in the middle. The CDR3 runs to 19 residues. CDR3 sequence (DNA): TGTGCCAGTATGGATATTGGTATGACGGGGGGCGCAACTAATGAAAAACTGTTTTTT. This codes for CASMDIGMTGGATNEKLFF. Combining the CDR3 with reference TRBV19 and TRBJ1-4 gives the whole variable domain DGGITQSPKYLFRKEGQNVTLSCEQNLNHDAMYWYRQDPGQGLRLIYYSQIVNDFQKGDIAEGYSVSREKKESFPLTVTSAQKNPTAFYLCASMDIGMTGGATNEKLFFGSGTQLSVL.

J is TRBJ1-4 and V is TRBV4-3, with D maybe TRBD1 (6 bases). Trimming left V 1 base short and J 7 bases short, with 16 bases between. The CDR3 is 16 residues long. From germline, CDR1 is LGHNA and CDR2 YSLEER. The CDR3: CASSQVSGQPGEKLFF. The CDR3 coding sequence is TGCGCCAGCAGCCAAGTTAGTGGACAGCCTGGTGAAAAACTGTTTTTT.

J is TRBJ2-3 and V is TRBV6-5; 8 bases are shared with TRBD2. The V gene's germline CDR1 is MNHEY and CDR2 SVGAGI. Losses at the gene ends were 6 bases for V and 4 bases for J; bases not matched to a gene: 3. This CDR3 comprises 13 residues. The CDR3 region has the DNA TGTGCCAGCAGGCCCGGGGGGGCAGATACGCAGTATTTT. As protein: CASRPGGADTQYF.

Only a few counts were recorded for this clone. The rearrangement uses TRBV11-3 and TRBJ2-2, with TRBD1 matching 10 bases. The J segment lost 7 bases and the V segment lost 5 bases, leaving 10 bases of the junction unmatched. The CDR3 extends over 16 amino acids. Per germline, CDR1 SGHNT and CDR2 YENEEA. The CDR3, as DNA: TGTGCCAGCAGCCGCGGACAGGGGGTCTATGGCGGGGAGCTGTTTTTT. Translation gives CASSRGQGVYGGELFF. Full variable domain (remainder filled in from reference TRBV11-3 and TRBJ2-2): EAGVVQSPRYKIIEKKQPVAFWCNPISGHNTLYWYLQNLGQGPELLIRYENEEAVDDSQLPKDRFSAERLKGVDSTLKIQPAELGDSAVYLCASSRGQGVYGGELFFGEGSRLTVL.

CDR3 loop: CASSPRGSANEKLFF. The CDR3 DNA is TGTGCCAGCAGTCCCAGGGGCTCGGCTAATGAAAAACTGTTTTTT. The genes are TRBV27 and TRBJ1-4; perhaps TRBD1 as D (6 bases). V lost 5 bases to trimming and J lost 3 bases, with 13 bases between them. This CDR3 spans 15 amino acids. The germline CDR1 and CDR2 sequences are MNHEY and SMNVEV (reference sequence).

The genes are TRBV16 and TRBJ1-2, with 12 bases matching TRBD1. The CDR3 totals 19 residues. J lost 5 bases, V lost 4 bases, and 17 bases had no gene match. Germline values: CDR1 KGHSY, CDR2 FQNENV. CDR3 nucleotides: TGTGCCAGCAGCCGCACGACCGGGACAGGGGGCCGCCGTCTTTATGGCTACACCTTC. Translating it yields CASSRTTGTGGRRLYGYTF.

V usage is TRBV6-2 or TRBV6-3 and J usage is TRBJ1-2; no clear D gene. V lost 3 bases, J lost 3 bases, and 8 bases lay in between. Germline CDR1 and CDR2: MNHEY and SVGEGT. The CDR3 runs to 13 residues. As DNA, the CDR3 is TGTGCCAGCAGTTATGTCGGTGACTATGGCTACACCTTC. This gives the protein CASSYVGDYGYTF.

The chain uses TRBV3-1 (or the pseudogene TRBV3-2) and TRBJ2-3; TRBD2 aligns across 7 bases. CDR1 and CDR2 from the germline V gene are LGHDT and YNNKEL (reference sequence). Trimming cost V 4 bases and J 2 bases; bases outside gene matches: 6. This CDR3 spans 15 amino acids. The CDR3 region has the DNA TGTGCCAGCAGCCGTTCTAGCGGTTTCACAGATACGCAGTATTTT. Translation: CASSRSSGFTDTQYF.

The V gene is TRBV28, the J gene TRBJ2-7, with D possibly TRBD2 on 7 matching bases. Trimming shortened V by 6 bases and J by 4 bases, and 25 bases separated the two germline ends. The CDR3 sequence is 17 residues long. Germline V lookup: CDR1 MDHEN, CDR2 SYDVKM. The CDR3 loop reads CASSTPPGRGRPYEQYF. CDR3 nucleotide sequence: TGTGCCAGCAGCACACCCCCTGGGAGGGGGAGGCCTTACGAGCAGTACTTC.